This paragraph covers one TCR beta chain sequence. At least ten counts were recorded for this clonotype. It has no known antigen specificity. Base qualities are not provided; no much larger clone lies one nucleotide away. The library was generated by RT-PCR. Reads for this sample came from an Illumina MiSeq. Using fastp trimming at Q25 and MiXCR clonotype assembly, TCRdb reanalyzed the public sequencing data and kept in-frame beta chains. Rows matching on CDR3 protein sequence are summarized as one entry with the most common DNA and genes. Within this sample are more than 600,000 distinct CDR3 sequences, with 11% to 15% of them counted one time only. The ten largest clones capture roughly 3.6% of the sample. These data belong to a study (TCRdb year 2016). Counted from cysteine to phenylalanine, this CDR3 has 17 amino acids. Only CDR3 DNA is held: 51 bases, read in frame from base 1. Via the germline V gene, CDR1 is SGDLS and CDR2 YYNGEE. The germline V and J ends show losses of 0 bases and 2 bases respectively, and no gene match explains 8 bases of the junction.

The chain joins TRBV9 to TRBJ2-1; 7 bases in the junction line up with TRBD2. The TCR sequence derives from a female donor in good health, serving as a healthy control. Specimen: memory CD4+ T cells from blood. The CDR3 has the sequence CASSVDPAGSPYNEQFF. The DNA is as follows: TGTGCCAGCAGCGTAGATCCAGCGGGGTCTCCCTACAATGAGCAGTTCTTC.